The clone carrying this TCR beta chain has a count of ten or more. Its specificity is unknown. Amplification yielded TCR beta CDR3 regions, with RNA transcripts as the source. HTBI primers were the set used in a first-round RT-PCR of the TCR CDR3. TCRdb recomputed calls from the multiplex PCR reads with MiXCR, one row per CDR3 protein. The table records about half a million distinct CDR3 sequences, just under 20% of them present only once. This specimen comes from a study of T cells in Graves' hyperthyroidism and ophthalmopathy. With 6 bases clipped from V and 6 bases from J, the junction kept 11 bases outside the gene matches. This CDR3 has 16 residues. Study-wide results and limits: Ophthalmopathy, as predicted by the model, came a median around 6 months after the prediction. Blood also contained most expanded thyroid clonotypes above 0.001. A 13 V-J signature model discriminated ophthalmopathy versus stable hyperthyroidism.

Sequenced sample: blood. The sequence was obtained from a man aged 35 to 55 with Graves' ophthalmopathy. This chain links TRBV12-3 or TRBV12-4 with TRBJ2-1; 10 bases match TRBD2. The CDR3 DNA reads TGTGCCAGCAGCAGCTCAGTACTAGCGGGAACCAATGAGCAGTTCTTC. Translated: CASSSSVLAGTNEQFF.